The 14 T cell receptor beta chains presented below share a single source sample, sequenced in a study of control samples from healthy donors and cancer patients. The table came from immunoSEQ multiplex PCR; TCRdb's copy has only in-frame clones and leaves some out. Counted here are some 120,000 clones, about 92% occurring once; the ten biggest clones make up 1.7%. The source material was PBMCs. These receptors originate from a man between 50 and 59 years old with head and neck cancer.

The V call is TRBV16, the J call TRBJ2-5, with TRBD1 matching over 7 bases. The germline V gene has CDR1 KGHSY and CDR2 FQNENV. The length of the CDR3 is 14 residues. Germline trimming cut 5 bases from V and 0 bases from J; bases unmatched to any gene: 3. The CDR3 bases are TGTGCCAGCAGCTCTGGGACAGACCAAGAGACCCAGTACTTC. Amino acid sequence: CASSSGTDQETQYF.

The J gene is TRBJ2-5, the V gene TRBV24-1, with 7 bases that match TRBD1. This CDR3 region has 17 residues. Germline-derived CDR1 and CDR2 are KGHDR and SFDVKD. Trimming cost V 7 bases and J 4 bases; bases outside gene matches: 17. The CDR3 DNA reads as TGTGCCACCAGCGGACAGGCGTCTCCCACAGTACCAGAGACCCAGTACTTC. Translating it yields CATSGQASPTVPETQYF.

The gene calls are TRBV3-1 (or the pseudogene TRBV3-2) and TRBJ2-3; TRBD2 matches 12 bases. With 4 bases clipped from V and 2 bases from J, the junction kept 4 bases outside the gene matches. The CDR3 consists of 16 residues. From germline, CDR1 is LGHDT and CDR2 YNNKEL (reference sequence). This CDR3 reads CASSPTSGGNTDTQYF. In nucleotides, the CDR3 is TGTGCCAGCAGCCCGACTAGCGGGGGAAACACAGATACGCAGTATTTT.

This chain links TRBV13 with TRBJ2-3; tentative D call: TRBD2 (7 bases). Germline CDR1 reads PRHDT; CDR2 reads FYEKMQ (reference sequence). This CDR3 contains 16 residues. The V end was cut by 5 bases, the J end by 6 bases, with 21 bases between. The CDR3 bases are TGTGCCAGCAGCCACGGACGGGGGGTCAGGGGTGATACGCAGTATTTT. Its translation is CASSHGRGVRGDTQYF.

This clone is a singleton in its sample. The rearrangement uses TRBV19 and TRBJ2-1; D call uncertain. Germline V gene lookup returns CDR1 LNHDA and CDR2 SQIVND (reference sequence). Trimming removed 7 bases from V and 8 bases from J, with 15 bases in between. The CDR3 spans 13 residues. The CDR3 sequence: CASISHAGDEQFF. CDR3 DNA sequence: TGTGCCAGTATCAGCCATGCTGGCGATGAGCAGTTCTTC.

This chain connects TRBV9 to TRBJ2-6, with D perhaps TRBD2 (6 bases). Trimming left V 3 bases short and J 4 bases short, with 20 bases between. The CDR3 covers 18 residues. Germline lookup yields CDR1 SGDLS and CDR2 YYNGEE. CDR3 DNA: TGTGCCAGCAGCGCCCTCGGCGGGGCGTCATCGGGGGCCAACGTCCTGACTTTC. Translated: CASSALGGASSGANVLTF.

This sequence joins TRBV6-6 and TRBJ1-2, with D perhaps matching TRBD1 (5 bases). The CDR3 length is 14 residues. Trimming left V 6 bases short and J 4 bases short, with 15 bases between. Germline loops: CDR1 MNHNY, CDR2 SVGAGI (reference sequence). The CDR3 here is CASRRDLKGYGYTF. The CDR3 nucleotides read TGTGCCAGCAGGAGGGACCTAAAGGGCTATGGCTACACCTTC.

The count of this clone is one. The V call is TRBV27, the J call TRBJ1-4; D may be TRBD1 (5 bases). Germline lookup yields CDR1 MNHEY and CDR2 SMNVEV (reference sequence). V gave up 5 bases and J gave up 5 bases, with 15 bases separating them. This CDR3 contains 15 residues. CDR3 sequence: CASSQVRGTNEKLFF. CDR3 sequence (DNA): TGTGCCAGCAGTCAGGTTCGGGGCACGAATGAAAAACTGTTTTTT.

The rearrangement links TRBV7-6 to TRBJ1-6; 7 nucleotides line up with TRBD1. Germline assignment: CDR1 SGHVS and CDR2 FNYEAQ. Germline trimming cut 5 bases from V and 5 bases from J; bases unmatched to any gene: 3. The CDR3 loop spans 14 amino acids. CDR3 in amino acids: CASSTGTDNSPLHF. The CDR3 bases are TGTGCCAGCAGCACCGGGACAGATAATTCACCCCTCCACTTT.

The chain couples TRBV5-5 to TRBJ1-3; TRBD1 is a possible D gene (6 bases). Germline assignment: CDR1 SGHKS and CDR2 YYEKEE (reference sequence). This CDR3 is 14 amino acids long. V was pared by 4 bases and J by 2 bases, with 10 bases between. The CDR3 loop reads CASSPQGTGNTIYF. The CDR3 DNA reads as TGTGCCAGCAGCCCCCAGGGGACTGGAAACACCATATATTTT.

The V gene is TRBV27, the J gene TRBJ1-5; 10 bases map to TRBD1. Germline-derived CDR1 and CDR2 are MNHEY and SMNVEV (reference sequence). V lost 4 bases to trimming and J lost 4 bases; unmatched junction nucleotides: 1. This CDR3 comprises 14 residues. The CDR3: CASSWTGGNQPQHF. The CDR3 bases are TGTGCCAGCAGTTGGACAGGGGGTAATCAGCCCCAGCATTTT.

CDR3 nucleotide sequence: TGTGCCAGCAGCTTTTTCGGCGGGGGGGCTTCCGGGGAGCTGTTTTTT. Encoded protein: CASSFFGGGASGELFF. The J gene is TRBJ2-2, the V gene TRBV7-2; 9 positions agree with TRBD2. This CDR3 comprises 16 residues. The germline V gene has CDR1 SGHTA and CDR2 FQGNSA. With 3 bases clipped from V and 6 bases from J, the junction kept 8 bases outside the gene matches.

This chain uses TRBV4-1 with TRBJ2-5, with D unresolved. CDR1 MGHRA and CDR2 YSYEKL come from the germline V gene. The CDR3 sequence is 15 residues long. The ends were cut back, 0 bases at V and 5 bases at J, with 13 bases in the middle. CDR3 coding DNA: TGCGCCAGCAGCCAAGACCCACGGTCAAGGGAGACCCAGTACTTC. This gives the protein CASSQDPRSRETQYF.

The chain joins TRBV28 to TRBJ1-6, with a tentative D call TRBD1 (5 bases). Trimming left V 6 bases short and J 3 bases short, with 18 bases between. Germline CDR1 is MDHEN and CDR2 is SYDVKM. The CDR3 extends over 17 amino acids. DNA for the CDR3: TGTGCCAGCAGACTATTTCTCCAGGGTTTCTATAATTCACCCCTCCACTTT. Protein product: CASRLFLQGFYNSPLHF.